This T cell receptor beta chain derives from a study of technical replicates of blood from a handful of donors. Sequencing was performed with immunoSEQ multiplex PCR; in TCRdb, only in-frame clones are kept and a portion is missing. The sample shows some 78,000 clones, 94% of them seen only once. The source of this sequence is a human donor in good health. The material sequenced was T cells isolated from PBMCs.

The CDR3, as DNA: TGTGCCAGCAGCCAAGATCGGAGGACAGATGGCTACACCTTC. It specifies CASSQDRRTDGYTF. The chain uses TRBV4-2 and TRBJ1-2, with D possibly matching TRBD1 (6 bases). V gave up 0 bases and J gave up 6 bases, with 11 bases separating them. The CDR3 is 14 residues long. Germline CDR1 LGHNA, CDR2 YNFKEQ.